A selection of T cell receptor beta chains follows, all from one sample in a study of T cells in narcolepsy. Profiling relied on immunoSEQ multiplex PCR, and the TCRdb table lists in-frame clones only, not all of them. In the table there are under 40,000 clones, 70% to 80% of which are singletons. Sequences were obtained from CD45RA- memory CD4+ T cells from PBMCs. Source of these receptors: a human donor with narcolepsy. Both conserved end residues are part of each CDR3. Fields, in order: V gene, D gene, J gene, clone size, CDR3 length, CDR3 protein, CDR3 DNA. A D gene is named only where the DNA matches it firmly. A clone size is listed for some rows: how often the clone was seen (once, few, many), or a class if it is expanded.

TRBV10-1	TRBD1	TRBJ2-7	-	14	CVSSESGQVYEQYF	TGCGTCAGCAGTGAGTCGGGACAGGTATACGAGCAGTACTTC
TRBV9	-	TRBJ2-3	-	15	CASSPTWGVTDTQYF	TGTGCCAGCAGCCCAACCTGGGGAGTAACAGATACGCAGTATTTT
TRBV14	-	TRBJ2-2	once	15	CASSQFYGETGELFF	TGTGCCAGCAGCCAATTTTATGGAGAGACCGGGGAGCTGTTTTTT
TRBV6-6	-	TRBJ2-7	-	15	CASSYKAETGYEQYF	TGTGCCAGCAGTTACAAGGCGGAGACTGGTTACGAGCAGTACTTC
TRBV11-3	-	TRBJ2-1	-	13	CASSPLPGYEQFF	TGTGCCAGCAGCCCACTACCCGGTTATGAGCAGTTCTTC
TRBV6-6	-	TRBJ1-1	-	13	CAIQTVVNTEAFF	TGTGCCATCCAGACAGTTGTCAACACTGAAGCTTTCTTT
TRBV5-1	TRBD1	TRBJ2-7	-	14	CASSPRDSTYEQYF	TGCGCCAGCAGCCCACGGGACAGTACCTACGAGCAGTACTTC
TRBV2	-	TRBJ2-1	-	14	CATNGGSSYNEQFF	TGTGCCACCAACGGTGGGAGCTCCTACAATGAGCAGTTCTTC
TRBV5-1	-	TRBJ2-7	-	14	CASSSIDGTYEQYF	TGCGCCAGCAGCTCAATTGACGGGACCTACGAGCAGTACTTC
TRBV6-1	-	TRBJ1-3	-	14	CASSEAGAANTIYF	TGTGCCAGCAGTGAAGCAGGGGCTGCAAACACCATATATTTT
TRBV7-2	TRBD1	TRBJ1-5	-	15	CASSLGVTGDQPQHF	TGTGCCAGCAGCTTAGGGGTTACAGGGGATCAGCCCCAGCATTTT
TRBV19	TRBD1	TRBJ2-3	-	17	CASSTGTAVISTDTQYF	TGTGCCAGTAGTACCGGGACAGCTGTAATAAGCACAGATACGCAGTATTTT
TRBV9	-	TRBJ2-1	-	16	CASSIRGSTGGNEQFF	TGTGCCAGCAGCATCCGGGGGAGCACCGGGGGCAATGAGCAGTTCTTC
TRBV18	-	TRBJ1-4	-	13	CASSETLGEKLFF	TGTGCCAGCTCAGAAACCTTGGGTGAAAAACTGTTTTTT
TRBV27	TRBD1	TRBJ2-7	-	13	CASRTGITYEQYF	TGTGCCAGCCGGACAGGGATCACCTACGAGCAGTACTTC